This TCR beta chain was recovered during a study of blood T cells in healthy people across ages. V lost 2 bases to trimming and J lost 7 bases; unmatched junction nucleotides: 2. The CDR3 runs 13 residues. Germline V gene lookup returns CDR1 MDHEN and CDR2 SYDVKM. This clonotype came up a few times. With a J-beta primer mix and a sample-barcoded 5' primer, a second PCR ran roughly 7 to 11 cycles. In TCRdb, the 5' RACE reads were re-called with MiXCR into one record per CDR3 protein. The repertoire holds hundreds of thousands of distinct CDR3 sequences, with approximately 53% as singletons. This receptor was taken from a man in his forties in good health. The specimen was blood. The chain couples TRBV28 to TRBJ2-3, with 8 bases aligning to TRBD2. CDR3 sequence reads: CASSLPSGHTQYF. In DNA, the CDR3 is TGTGCCAGCAGTTTACCTAGCGGGCATACGCAGTATTTT.